The next 31 T cell receptor beta chains were all read from a single sample in a study of T cell repertoires in cytomegalovirus infection. One entry per CDR3 protein results from TCRdb running MiXCR on the reads. The sample consists of roughly 250,000 distinct CDR3 sequences, around 12% of them appearing once. The sequenced sample consisted of PBMCs. The source is a human donor in good health (CMV status not recorded). Some clones in this sample may be carry-over from other donors' samples.

V gene TRBV5-1 combines with J gene TRBJ1-3, with TRBD1 identical over 10 bases. The CDR3 contains 16 residues. J was trimmed by 3 bases and V by 4 bases; bases with no gene match: 7. Germline CDR1 SGHRS, CDR2 YFSETQ. The CDR3 here is CASSDRDRGGGNTIYF. In nucleotides, the CDR3 is TGCGCCAGCAGCGACCGGGACAGGGGAGGTGGAAACACCATATATTTT.

The chain links TRBV2 to TRBJ2-1; D is undetermined. CDR3 length: 15 residues. Trimming left V 7 bases short and J 0 bases short, with 13 bases between. Germline CDR1 is SNHLY and CDR2 is FYNNEI. In DNA, the CDR3 is TGTGCCAGCATTCCCAACCCGAGCTCCTACAATGAGCAGTTCTTC. It is translated as CASIPNPSSYNEQFF.

This clonotype came up a few times. The V call is TRBV7-2, the J call TRBJ1-2; 8 bases map to TRBD1. The germline gives CDR1 SGHTA, CDR2 FQGNSA. The CDR3 runs to 16 residues. The junction had 11 bases not matched to a gene; V was cut back by 1 base and J by 7 bases. The CDR3 DNA reads TGTGCCAGCAGCTTAGGGGCAGGACAGGGCGCGGCTGGCTACACCTTC. This encodes CASSLGAGQGAAGYTF.

The chain combines TRBV14 with TRBJ1-6, with D uncertain. V lost 4 bases and J lost 0, with 16 bases in between. This CDR3 has 18 amino acids. Germline V gene sequence: CDR1 SGHDN, CDR2 FVKESK. In DNA, the CDR3 is TGTGCCAGCAGCCGAAAGACGGGTCCGAGCTCCTATAATTCACCCCTCCACTTT. Protein product: CASSRKTGPSSYNSPLHF. The whole variable domain, filled in from reference TRBV14 and TRBJ1-6, reads EAGVTQFPSHSVIEKGQTVTLRCDPISGHDNLYWYRRVMGKEIKFLLHFVKESKQDESGMPNNRFLAERTGGTYSTLKVQPAELEDSGVYFCASSRKTGPSSYNSPLHFGNGTRLTVT.

This clonotype was recorded at least ten times. The genes are TRBV6-1 and TRBJ1-6; TRBD1 is a possible D gene (5 bases). V was clipped by 6 bases and J by 5 bases, with 8 bases between them. CDR1 is MNHNS and CDR2 is SASEGT in the germline V gene. The CDR3 runs 13 residues. The CDR3 DNA reads TGTGCCAGCAGGCAGGGACATAATTCACCCCTCCACTTT. It yields the protein CASRQGHNSPLHF.

V gene TRBV12-3 or TRBV12-4 combines with J gene TRBJ1-1; 10 bases are a match to TRBD1. CDR3 length equals 15 residues. Trimming removed 6 bases from V and 6 bases from J; junction bases left unmatched: 10. The CDR3 region has the DNA TGTGCCAGCAGCCTAATGGGACAGGGGAAGGCTGAAGCTTTCTTT. This codes for CASSLMGQGKAEAFF.

This clonotype was detected ten times or more. This chain links TRBV7-2 with TRBJ1-5, with D possibly TRBD1 on 5 matching bases. Germline lookup yields CDR1 SGHTA and CDR2 FQGNSA. This CDR3 comprises 15 residues. V was clipped by 5 bases and J by 7 bases, with 18 bases between them. The CDR3 coding sequence is TGTGCCAGCAGCCGGGACTCCCAAGGAGGGCAGCCCCAGCATTTT. As protein: CASSRDSQGGQPQHF.

This clonotype has at least ten counts. The chain uses TRBV7-2 and TRBJ1-2; D not resolved. The CDR3 spans 12 residues. Between the trimmed V and J ends, which lost 4 bases and 8 bases, there was a span of 11 bases. Germline assignment: CDR1 SGHTA and CDR2 FQGNSA. The CDR3 is CASSSLVVGYTF. CDR3 in DNA: TGTGCCAGCAGCTCCCTCGTGGTAGGCTACACCTTC.

This clonotype was found a few times. The J gene is TRBJ1-1, the V gene TRBV7-9; D gene ambiguous. The CDR3 contains 13 residues. The V end lost 4 bases, the J end lost 4 bases, and 10 bases lay between the germline ends. Germline CDR1 SEHNR, CDR2 FQNEAQ (reference sequence). CDR3 DNA: TGTGCCAGCAGCTACCTGATCGGCACTGAAGCTTTCTTT. It yields the protein CASSYLIGTEAFF.

Only a few counts were recorded for this clonotype. A junction boundary mismatches the germline segment, possibly from a read error. The chain links TRBV5-6 to TRBJ1-5; 8 nucleotides match TRBD1. CDR3 length: 14 residues. Germline V CDR1 and CDR2: SGHDT, YYEEEE. The chain's CDR3 is CASSLAGGKQPQHF. For the CDR3, the DNA is TGTGCCAGCAGCTTAGCAGGGGGCAAGCAGCCCCAGCATTTT.

The sample holds a few counts of this clonotype. The chain couples TRBV7-3 to TRBJ2-7; 10 bases are a match to TRBD2. CDR1 and CDR2 from the germline V gene are SGHTA and FQGTGA. The CDR3 is made up of 14 amino acids. The V and J ends lost 3 bases and 5 bases, in that order; junction bases with no gene match: 4. CDR3 bases: TGTGCCAGCAGCTTGAGCGGGAGGGTCCACGAGCAGTACTTC. It specifies CASSLSGRVHEQYF.

This clonotype was counted many times. This chain uses TRBV7-8 with TRBJ1-5; 7 bases agree with TRBD1. Unmatched junction bases numbered 9, after V lost 5 bases and J lost 2 bases. Germline assignment: CDR1 SGHVS and CDR2 FQNEAQ. CDR3 length equals 16 residues. CDR3 bases: TGTGCCAGCAGCCACGACAGGGATTTTGGCAATCAGCCCCAGCATTTT. Its translation is CASSHDRDFGNQPQHF.

The chain links TRBV20-1 to TRBJ2-7; the match to TRBD1 covers 8 bases. V dropped 3 bases and J dropped 9; count of bases not matched to a gene: 16. This CDR3 contains 15 residues. Per the germline V gene, CDR1 is DFQATT and CDR2 is SNEGSKA (reference sequence). The CDR3 nucleotides are TGCAGTGCTAGTTCGAAGGGTCGACAGGGGATGGGGCAGTACTTC. Protein: CSASSKGRQGMGQYF.

Many counts were recorded for this clonotype. The chain is built from TRBV7-2 and TRBJ2-3, with TRBD2 identical over 9 bases. Germline assignment: CDR1 SGHTA and CDR2 FQGNSA. J gave up 7 bases and V 6 bases, and 23 bases lay outside the gene matches. CDR3 length equals 19 residues. The DNA of the CDR3 is TGTGCCAGCAGGTCCAGGGGGTTAATAGCGGGAGTGGAAGGTTATACGCAGTATTTT. Protein: CASRSRGLIAGVEGYTQYF.

This clonotype was counted only a few times. The J gene is TRBJ2-2, the V gene TRBV12-3 or TRBV12-4; 14 bases are a match to TRBD2. CDR3 length: 19 amino acids. Trimming cost V 3 bases and J 6 bases; bases outside gene matches: 12. The CDR3 DNA is TGTGCCAGCAGTTTGGGACTAGCGGGAGTTTATAGAAAGGCCGGGGAGCTGTTTTTT. It is translated as CASSLGLAGVYRKAGELFF.

This clonotype has a count of ten or more. The chain couples TRBV7-2 to TRBJ1-2, with 8 bases that match TRBD1. The CDR3 has 14 amino acids. The germline CDR1 and CDR2 sequences are SGHTA and FQGNSA. Trimming removed 4 bases from V and 6 bases from J; junction bases left unmatched: 7. The CDR3 bases are TGTGCCAGCAGCTACCTAGGACAGGGCCATGGCTACACCTTC. It yields the protein CASSYLGQGHGYTF.

This clonotype was seen more than once but under ten times. This chain connects TRBV5-6 to TRBJ2-2; TRBD1 or TRBD2 may be the D gene (5 bases each). CDR3 length equals 17 residues. Germline V gene sequence: CDR1 SGHDT, CDR2 YYEEEE. V was cut by 2 bases and J by 6 bases, with 20 bases left in between. This chain's CDR3 is CASSFLGEPKIPGELFF. DNA for the CDR3: TGTGCCAGCAGCTTCTTGGGGGAGCCCAAAATCCCCGGGGAGCTGTTTTTT. The full variable domain, its missing parts supplied by reference TRBV5-6 and TRBJ2-2, is DAGVTQSPTHLIKTRGQQVTLRCSPKSGHDTVSWYQQALGQGPQFIFQYYEEEERQRGNFPDRFSGHQFPNYSSELNVNALLLGDSALYLCASSFLGEPKIPGELFFGEGSRLTVL.

V gene TRBV27 combines with J gene TRBJ2-1; D is undetermined. This CDR3 region has 11 residues. Deletions cut 8 bases from V and 12 bases from J, with 14 bases between. The germline V gene encodes CDR1 MNHEY and CDR2 SMNVEV (reference sequence). The CDR3 is CASGHGDGQFF. In nucleotides, the CDR3 is TGTGCCAGCGGTCATGGGGATGGGCAGTTCTTC.

The chain joins TRBV4-3 to TRBJ2-1, with 9 nucleotides matching TRBD2. Germline CDR1 reads LGHNA; CDR2 reads YSLEER. The J segment lost 8 bases and the V segment lost 0 bases, leaving 8 bases of the junction unmatched. This CDR3 has 16 amino acids. The CDR3 protein is CASSQDPSGGRDEQFF. CDR3 DNA sequence: TGCGCCAGCAGCCAAGACCCAAGCGGGGGGAGGGATGAGCAGTTCTTC.

To note about this clonotype: A much larger clone is a single base away; this may be a read error. The chain is built from TRBV23-1 and TRBJ2-1, with D perhaps matching TRBD1 or TRBD2 (5 bases each). TRBV23-1 qualifies as an ORF whose function is uncertain. The CDR3 loop spans 13 amino acids. V dropped 0 bases and J dropped 10 bases, with 10 bases sitting between them. The CDR3 DNA is TGCGCCAGCAGTCAATCCAGGGACGAAGAGCAGTTCTTC. This encodes CASSQSRDEEQFF.

The gene calls are TRBV7-3 and TRBJ1-2; tentatively, D is TRBD1 (6 bases). CDR1 SGHTA and CDR2 FQGTGA come from the germline V gene. The CDR3 length is 14 residues. V lost 2 bases and J 8 bases, leaving 15 bases between the germline ends. CDR3 DNA sequence: TGTGCCAGCAGCTTAGGGGGGCCCGGATGGGGCTACACCTTC. Protein: CASSLGGPGWGYTF. Full variable domain (rest looked up from reference TRBV7-3 and TRBJ1-2): GAGVSQTPSNKVTEKGKYVELRCDPISGHTALYWYRQSLGQGPEFLIYFQGTGAADDSGLPNDRFFAVRPEGSVSTLKIQRTERGDSAVYLCASSLGGPGWGYTFGSGTRLTVV.

The chain carries TRBV20-1 and TRBJ2-1; D may be TRBD1 or TRBD2 (5 bases each). This CDR3 contains 13 residues. Germline CDR1 is DFQATT and CDR2 is SNEGSKA (reference sequence). Trimming stripped 1 base from V and 5 bases from J, with 9 bases between. In DNA, the CDR3 is TGCAGTGCTAGAGGGGGGACGAACAATGAGCAGTTCTTC. This gives the protein CSARGGTNNEQFF.

The rearrangement joins TRBV7-9 to TRBJ2-7; no definite D call. V lost 5 bases to trimming and J lost 6 bases, with 11 bases between them. Germline values: CDR1 SEHNR, CDR2 FQNEAQ (reference sequence). The CDR3 covers 12 residues. The CDR3 sequence: CASSQEGREQYF. As DNA, the CDR3 is TGTGCCAGCAGCCAAGAAGGCCGCGAGCAGTACTTC.

This clonotype was detected only once. The chain is built from TRBV2 and TRBJ1-2; TRBD1 might be the D (6 bases). The length of the CDR3 is 15 residues. V lost 2 bases and J lost 2, with 12 bases in between. The germline V gene has CDR1 SNHLY and CDR2 FYNNEI. The DNA for the CDR3 is TGTGCCAGCAGTGAAACCCGGACAGTCAACTATGGCTACACCTTC. This encodes CASSETRTVNYGYTF.

This clonotype was detected only a few times. V gene TRBV11-2 combines with J gene TRBJ2-1; TRBD2 is a possible D gene (5 bases). V was clipped by 7 bases and J by 6 bases, with 19 bases between them. This CDR3 comprises 15 residues. The V gene's germline CDR1 is SGHAT and CDR2 FQNNGV. CDR3 residues: CASTPQSGLRNEQFF. CDR3 DNA sequence: TGTGCCAGCACCCCCCAAAGCGGCCTACGCAATGAGCAGTTCTTC.

Details on this clonotype: A much more abundant neighbour one base away suggests this may be a read error. In DNA, the CDR3 is TGCAGTGCTATAGTGGGACTAGCGGCAATGGGGGGAACGCAGTATTTT. Translation: CSAIVGLAAMGGTQYF. The chain has TRBV20-1 and TRBJ2-3; the match to TRBD2 covers 11 bases. J lost 9 bases, V lost 4 bases, and 15 bases had no gene match. The CDR3 runs 16 residues. Germline V gene data show CDR1 as DFQATT and CDR2 as SNEGSKA (reference sequence).

The table lists this clonotype with a few counts. The chain employs TRBV7-4 and TRBJ2-7; 14 nucleotides match TRBD2. This CDR3 region has 17 residues. The trim removed 4 bases at V and 2 bases at J, leaving 7 bases unmatched. Germline V gives CDR1 SGHVT, CDR2 SQSDAQ. Written as DNA, the CDR3 is TGTGCCAGCAGCTCTGGGACTAGCGGGGGTGTAGCCTACGAGCAGTACTTC. Its translation is CASSSGTSGGVAYEQYF. The whole variable domain, remainder taken from reference TRBV7-4 and TRBJ2-7, is GAGVSQSPRYKVAKRGRDVALRCDSISGHVTLYWYRQTLGQGSEVLTYSQSDAQRDKSGRPSGRFSAERPERSVSTLKIQRTEQGDSAVYLCASSSGTSGGVAYEQYFGPGTRLTVT.

The chain joins TRBV10-3 to TRBJ2-2; the D is unclear. V lost 5 bases and J lost 6, with 16 bases in between. The CDR3 consists of 15 residues. CDR1 and CDR2 (germline): ENHRY, SYGVKD. Here the CDR3 DNA reads TGTGCCATCAGTCAGCAAGGAAGGACGGCCGGGGAGCTGTTTTTT. Its translation: CAISQQGRTAGELFF.

This clonotype was detected many times. The chain is built from TRBV7-2 and TRBJ2-7, with a possible D match to TRBD1 (6 bases). The CDR3 loop spans 13 amino acids. The germline V gene encodes CDR1 SGHTA and CDR2 FQGNSA. The germline V and J ends were trimmed by 5 bases and 4 bases, with 12 bases remaining between them. The CDR3 loop reads CASSQLQGYEQYF. CDR3 bases: TGTGCCAGCAGCCAGCTCCAGGGGTACGAGCAGTACTTC.

This sequence joins TRBV12-3 or TRBV12-4 and TRBJ1-4, with a weak D call TRBD1 (5 bases). This CDR3 spans 12 amino acids. Between the trimmed V and J ends, which lost 4 bases and 8 bases, there was a span of 8 bases. CDR3 nucleotides: TGTGCCAGCAGTTGGGACCGCGAAAAACTGTTTTTT. This sequence encodes CASSWDREKLFF.

This clonotype was seen many times. The chain links TRBV28 to TRBJ2-2; TRBD1 matches 8 bases. The germline CDR1 and CDR2 sequences are MDHEN and SYDVKM. The CDR3 has 14 amino acids. The V gene end was trimmed by 9 bases and the J gene end by 5 bases; junction bases not matched to a gene: 8. Here the CDR3 reads CASCQTGDTGELFF. The CDR3 nucleotides read TGTGCCAGTTGTCAGACAGGGGATACCGGGGAGCTGTTTTTT.